Below, one TCR beta chain is given with its context. The repertoire was sequenced with immunoSEQ multiplex PCR; TCRdb's copy has only in-frame clones and lacks some. The data show 40,000 or so clones, around four fifths seen once. This entry is derived from a study of blood T cell repertoires in COVID-19. Germline V gives CDR1 SGHAT, CDR2 FQNNGV. Trimming took 5 bases from V and 7 from J, leaving 12 bases between them. This CDR3 has 13 amino acids. The clonotype was recovered from a man between 50 and 59 years old with active COVID-19. Sample: peripheral blood. V usage is TRBV11-2 and J usage is TRBJ2-1; TRBD1 might be the D (5 bases). The CDR3 region has the DNA TGTGCCAGCAGCCAGGGTTTTGGGAATGAGCAGTTCTTC. Its translation: CASSQGFGNEQFF.